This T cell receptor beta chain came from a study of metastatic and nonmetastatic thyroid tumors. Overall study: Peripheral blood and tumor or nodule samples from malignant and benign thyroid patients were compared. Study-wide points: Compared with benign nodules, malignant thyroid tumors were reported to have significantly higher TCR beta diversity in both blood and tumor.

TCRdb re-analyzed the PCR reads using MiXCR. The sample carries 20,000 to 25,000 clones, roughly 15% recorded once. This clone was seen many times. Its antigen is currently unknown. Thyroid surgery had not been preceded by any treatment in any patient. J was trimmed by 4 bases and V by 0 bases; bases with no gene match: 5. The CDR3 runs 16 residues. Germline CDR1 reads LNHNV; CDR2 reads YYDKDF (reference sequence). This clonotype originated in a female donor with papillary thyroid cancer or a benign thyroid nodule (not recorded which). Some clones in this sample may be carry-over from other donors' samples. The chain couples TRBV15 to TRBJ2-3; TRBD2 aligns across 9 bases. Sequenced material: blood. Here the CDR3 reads CATSREREGTADTQYF. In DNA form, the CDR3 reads TGTGCCACCAGCAGAGAGCGGGAGGGTACCGCAGATACGCAGTATTTT.